The table lists the clone carrying this T cell receptor (beta chain) with a few counts. Its specificity is unknown. Unique molecular identifiers were used in preparing the TCRbeta library. TCRdb reprocessed the PCR reads with MiXCR, giving one entry per CDR3 protein. Of approximately 130,000 distinct CDR3 sequences listed, around a tenth are singletons. The sample is drawn from a study of T-cell reconstitution after alpha-beta-depleted transplantation in children. General observations from the study: Recipient T cells and thymic progenitors that survived gave rise to the high TCRbeta diversity observed at day 60 in some patients. At one year after transplant, newly produced T cells mostly accounted for T-cell counts and diversity.

The CDR3 covers 18 residues. The V gene's germline CDR1 is ENHRY and CDR2 SYGVKD. The ends were cut back, 4 bases at V and 2 bases at J, with 23 bases in the middle. This chain joins TRBV10-3 and TRBJ1-2, with a tentative D call TRBD1 (6 bases). The starting material was PBMCs, mostly from graft donor cells, obtained 180 days after TCRalphabeta/CD19-depleted stem cell transplant. The receptor comes from a girl in the first two years of life who had a stem cell transplant for combined immunodeficiency, so the T cells may come from the graft donor. CDR3 DNA: TGTGCCATCAGTGTCGACCCTTGGAGGGGGGGCGTAAACTATGGCTACACCTTC. Protein: CAISVDPWRGGVNYGYTF.